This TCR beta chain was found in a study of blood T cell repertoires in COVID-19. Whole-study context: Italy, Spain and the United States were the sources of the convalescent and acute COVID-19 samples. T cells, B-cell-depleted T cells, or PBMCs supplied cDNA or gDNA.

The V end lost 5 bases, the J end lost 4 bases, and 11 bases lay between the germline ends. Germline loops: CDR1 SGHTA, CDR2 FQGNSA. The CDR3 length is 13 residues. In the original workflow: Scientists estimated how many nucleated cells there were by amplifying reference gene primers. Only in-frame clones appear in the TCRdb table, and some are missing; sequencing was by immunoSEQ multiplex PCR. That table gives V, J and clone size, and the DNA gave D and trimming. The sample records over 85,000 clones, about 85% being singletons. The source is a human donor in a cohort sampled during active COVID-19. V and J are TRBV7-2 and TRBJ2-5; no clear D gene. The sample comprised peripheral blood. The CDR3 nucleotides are TGTGCCAGCAGCCGTCAAGCTCGAGAGACCCAGTACTTC. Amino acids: CASSRQARETQYF. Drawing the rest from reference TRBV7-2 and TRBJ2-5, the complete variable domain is GAGVSQSPSNKVTEKGKDVELRCDPISGHTALYWYRQSLGQGLEFLIYFQGNSAPDKSGLPSDRFSAERTGGSVSTLTIQRTQQEDSAVYLCASSRQARETQYFGPGTRLLVL.